Reported below is one T cell receptor beta chain. The CDR3 runs 15 residues. The germline V gene encodes CDR1 SGDLS and CDR2 YYNGEE. The V gene end was trimmed by 3 bases and the J gene end by 1 base; junction bases not matched to a gene: 3. This specimen belongs to a study of blood T cell repertoires in COVID-19. The method was immunoSEQ multiplex PCR; TCRdb's version includes in-frame clones alone and lacks a portion of them. The repertoire holds roughly 220,000 clones, more than 80% seen once, with 3.5% to 4.5% in the top ten. The chain links TRBV9 to TRBJ2-5, with 10 bases that match TRBD1. This receptor was identified in a woman in her forties with acute COVID-19. The sample consisted of PBMCs or T cells enriched from blood (not recorded which). The CDR3 is CASSATGGGQETQYF. For the CDR3, the DNA is TGTGCCAGCAGCGCGACAGGGGGCGGCCAAGAGACCCAGTACTTC.